The 8 T cell receptor beta chains below all came from one sample that was sequenced in a study of a mutant IDH1 vaccine in newly diagnosed glioma. Assay used: immunoSEQ multiplex PCR; TCRdb lists only in-frame clones, some missing. The sample lists some 60,000 clones, about 80% occurring once. The antigens for these receptors are not known. Time point described: week 11, during vaccination. Topical imiquimod accompanied each vaccine dose, which consisted of 300 ug of mutant IDH1 20-mer peptide. The material was PBMCs, obtained from a glioma patient whose treatment included an IDH1 peptide vaccine. These receptors were obtained from a middle-aged man with glioma.

This chain links TRBV5-4 with TRBJ2-5, with D tentatively TRBD2 (6 bases). V was pared by 3 bases and J by 5 bases, with 14 bases between. Germline CDR1 and CDR2: SGHNT and YYREEE (reference sequence). The CDR3 contains 14 residues. In DNA, the CDR3 is TGTGCCAGCAGCTCCGACTGGAGCGGGGAGACCCAGTACTTC. It specifies CASSSDWSGETQYF.

For the CDR3, the DNA is TGCGCCACAGGAGGGGGCGGCGAGACCCAGTACTTC. This gives the protein CATGGGGETQYF. The chain links TRBV5-1 to TRBJ2-5, with D possibly TRBD1 on 7 matching bases. Germline V lookup: CDR1 SGHRS, CDR2 YFSETQ. The CDR3 has 12 residues. V dropped 9 bases and J dropped 5 bases, with 14 bases sitting between them.

The chain carries TRBV14 and TRBJ1-2, with TRBD1 matching 8 bases. Per germline, CDR1 SGHDN and CDR2 FVKESK. Germline trimming cut 0 bases from V and 8 bases from J; bases unmatched to any gene: 2. The CDR3 loop spans 13 amino acids. CDR3: CASSQDDRGGYTF. DNA for the CDR3: TGTGCCAGCAGCCAAGACGACAGGGGAGGCTACACCTTC.

The rearrangement joins TRBV9 to TRBJ2-1; 8 bases align to TRBD2. Germline V gene sequence: CDR1 SGDLS, CDR2 YYNGEE. V gave up 0 bases and J gave up 4 bases; unmatched junction bases: 3. The CDR3 length is 15 residues. The CDR3 spells CASSVAPSGYNEQFF. The CDR3 region has the DNA TGTGCCAGCAGCGTAGCGCCTAGCGGGTACAATGAGCAGTTCTTC.

This sequence joins TRBV19 and TRBJ2-7, with 9 positions matching TRBD1. This CDR3 has 12 amino acids. The germline V gene has CDR1 LNHDA and CDR2 SQIVND (reference sequence). J lost 3 bases, V lost 9 bases, and 3 bases had no gene match. CDR3 sequence: CASSTGGYEQYF. CDR3 DNA sequence: TGTGCCAGCTCGACAGGGGGCTACGAGCAGTACTTC.

V usage is TRBV7-2 and J usage is TRBJ2-5, with D perhaps TRBD1 (5 bases). The V and J ends lost 4 bases and 4 bases respectively, with 13 bases between them. This CDR3 spans 14 amino acids. Germline V gene sequence: CDR1 SGHTA, CDR2 FQGNSA. CDR3 loop: CASSYPGIGETQYF. CDR3 bases: TGTGCCAGCAGCTACCCAGGGATAGGAGAGACCCAGTACTTC.

The genes are TRBV7-6 and TRBJ1-5; weak D call: TRBD1 (5 bases). This CDR3 has 20 residues. Germline-derived CDR1 and CDR2 are SGHVS and FNYEAQ. V was trimmed by 5 bases and J by 0 bases, leaving 26 bases between them. For the CDR3, the DNA is TGTGCCAGCAGCGAAGGACCAGGGACGAATAGTATTTATAGCAATCAGCCCCAGCATTTT. It specifies CASSEGPGTNSIYSNQPQHF.

The CDR3 reads CASSLDGTGAQPQHF. In DNA form, the CDR3 reads TGCGCCAGCAGCTTGGATGGGACAGGGGCGCAGCCCCAGCATTTT. The chain links TRBV5-1 to TRBJ1-5; 10 bases line up with TRBD1. This CDR3 is 15 amino acids long. V shed 0 bases and J 7 bases; nucleotides not matched to a gene: 4. Germline V gene sequence: CDR1 SGHRS, CDR2 YFSETQ.